This TCR beta chain was identified in a study of blood T cells in healthy people across ages. Germline CDR1 reads LNHDA; CDR2 reads SQIVND (reference sequence). V lost 10 bases to trimming and J lost 3 bases; unmatched junction nucleotides: 13. The CDR3 contains 15 residues. A J-beta primer mix and a sample-barcoded 5' primer were used in a second PCR of about 6 to 12 cycles. MiXCR, run by TCRdb on the 5' RACE reads, gives a single entry per CDR3 protein. The sample yields 850,000 to 950,000 distinct CDR3 sequences, 29% seen once. This clonotype came up a few times. The material sequenced was blood. The receptor comes from a woman of 80 years or more in good health. The J gene is TRBJ2-3, the V gene TRBV19; TRBD1 matches at 7 bases. In DNA form, the CDR3 reads TGTGCCACAACTACTCGACAGGGATCAACAGATACGCAGTATTTT. Translation gives CATTTRQGSTDTQYF.